This note documents a single TCR beta chain sequence. The sample comes from a study of early stage breast cancer tumors. Sequencing used immunoSEQ multiplex PCR; TCRdb keeps in-frame clones, though not all of them. The sample gives 25,000 to 30,000 clones, 80% of which show up once; roughly 12% is in the top ten. The CDR3 is made up of 15 amino acids. After removal of 3 bases from V and 4 bases from J, the junction contained 3 bases not matched to a gene. The germline CDR1 and CDR2 sequences are MNHEY and SVGAGI. The specimen was blood. V gene TRBV6-5 combines with J gene TRBJ2-2; 9 bases fit TRBD2. This TCR was recovered from a person in their sixties or seventies with breast cancer. As DNA, the CDR3 is TGTGCCAGCAGTTATCTGACTAGCGGCACCGGGGAGCTGTTTTTT. This codes for CASSYLTSGTGELFF.